Here is one TCR beta chain with its context. Sequenced by immunoSEQ multiplex PCR; TCRdb stores in-frame clones only, minus some. There are under 250,000 clones in the sample; around nine tenths occur only once, and about 3% lies in the top ten. Germline V gives CDR1 MDHEN, CDR2 SYDVKM. The germline V and J ends were trimmed by 7 bases and 0 bases, with 10 bases remaining between them. The CDR3 is 14 residues long. The data are from a study of cytomegalovirus exposure and HLA in healthy donors. Separate from the approximately 650-subject first cohort, the roughly 120-subject validation cohort was the one that the donors belonged to.

Sequenced: PBMCs. The clonotype was recovered from a man aged 18 to 30 in good health and CMV-seronegative. V usage is TRBV28 and J usage is TRBJ1-5, with D possibly matching TRBD1 (5 bases). In DNA form, the CDR3 reads TGTGCCAGCACCGACAGTAATAGCAATCAGCCCCAGCATTTT. This encodes CASTDSNSNQPQHF.